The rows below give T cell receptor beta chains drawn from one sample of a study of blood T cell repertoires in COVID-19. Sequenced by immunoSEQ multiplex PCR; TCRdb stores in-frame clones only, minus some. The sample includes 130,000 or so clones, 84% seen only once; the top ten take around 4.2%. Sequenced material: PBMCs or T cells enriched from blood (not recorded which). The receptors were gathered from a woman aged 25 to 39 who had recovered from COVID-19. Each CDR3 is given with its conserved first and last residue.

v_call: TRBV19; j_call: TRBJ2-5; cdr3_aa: CASSINRAETQYF
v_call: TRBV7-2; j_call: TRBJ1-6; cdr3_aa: CASSGTGGTSPLHF
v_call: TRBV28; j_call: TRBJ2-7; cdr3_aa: CASSPQSTGTSAYEQYF
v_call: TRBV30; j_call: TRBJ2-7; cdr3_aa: CAWESVNTAGQQYF
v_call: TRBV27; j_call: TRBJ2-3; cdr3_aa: CASSVSNGDTQYF
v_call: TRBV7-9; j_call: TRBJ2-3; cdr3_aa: CASSHRIGQEITDTQYF
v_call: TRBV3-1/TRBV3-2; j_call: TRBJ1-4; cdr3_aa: CASSPTVVNEKLFF
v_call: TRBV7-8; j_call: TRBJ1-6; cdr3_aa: CASSLLSRAVPSSPLHF
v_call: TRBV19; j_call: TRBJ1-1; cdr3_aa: CASIPRALNTEAFF
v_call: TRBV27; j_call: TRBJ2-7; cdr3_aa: CASSSQGTPEQYF
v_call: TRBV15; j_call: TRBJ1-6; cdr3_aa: CATSMDRGRSPLHF
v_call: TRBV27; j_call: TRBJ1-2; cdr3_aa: CASGSRGGGYTF
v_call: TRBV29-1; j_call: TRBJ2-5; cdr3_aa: CSVVEGKTQYF
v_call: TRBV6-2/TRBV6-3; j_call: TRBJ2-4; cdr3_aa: CASSSTGNIQYF
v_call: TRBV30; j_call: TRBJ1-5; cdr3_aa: CAWSVGTVGNQPQHF
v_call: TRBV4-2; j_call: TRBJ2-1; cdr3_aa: CASSQGTSGSSYNEQFF
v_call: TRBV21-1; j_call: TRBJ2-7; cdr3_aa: CASSKYFRTGRKVGYEQYF
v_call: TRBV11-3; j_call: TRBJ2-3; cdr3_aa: CASSSYLSPTTQYF
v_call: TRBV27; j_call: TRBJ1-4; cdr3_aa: CASSLSMGRNEKLFF
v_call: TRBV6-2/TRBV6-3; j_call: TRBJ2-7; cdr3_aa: CASSYSGSSSGEQYF
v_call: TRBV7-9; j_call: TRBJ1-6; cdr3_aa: CASSGLNSPLHF
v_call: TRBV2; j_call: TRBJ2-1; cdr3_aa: CASSDAGRAYNEQFF
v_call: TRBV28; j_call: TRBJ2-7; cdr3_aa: CASSYLRGSGYEQYF
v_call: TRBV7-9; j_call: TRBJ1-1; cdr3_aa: CASSSGQVTEAFF
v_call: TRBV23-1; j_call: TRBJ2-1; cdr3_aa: CASSLRTSGLSSYNEQFF
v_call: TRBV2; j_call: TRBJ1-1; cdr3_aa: CASRAFRTGGFEAFF
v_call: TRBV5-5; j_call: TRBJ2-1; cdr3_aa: CASSSRGRLAGPQQFF
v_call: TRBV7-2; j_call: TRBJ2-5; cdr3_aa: CASRNRGGQETQYF
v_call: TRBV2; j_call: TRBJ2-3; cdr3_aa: CAVKNRASTDTQYF
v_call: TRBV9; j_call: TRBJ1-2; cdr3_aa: CASSLLDRDVSGYTF
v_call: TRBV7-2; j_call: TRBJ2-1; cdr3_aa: CASSPRGSGMGSSYNEQFF
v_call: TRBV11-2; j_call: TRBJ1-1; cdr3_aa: CASSRQLNTEAFF
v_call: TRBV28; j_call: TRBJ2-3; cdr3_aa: CASSGAGSSTDTQYF
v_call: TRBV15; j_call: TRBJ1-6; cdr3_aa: CATSRSYSNSPLHF
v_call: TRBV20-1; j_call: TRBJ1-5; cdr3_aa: CSASQYRGRFSNQPQHF
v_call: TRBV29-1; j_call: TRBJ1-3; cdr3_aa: CSVRSGNTIYF
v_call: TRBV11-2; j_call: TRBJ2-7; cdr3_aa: CASSLELWGGDSYEQYF
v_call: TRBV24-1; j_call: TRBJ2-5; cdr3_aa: CATSVGQGVQETQYF
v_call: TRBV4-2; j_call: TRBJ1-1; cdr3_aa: CASSHRTGGTEAFF
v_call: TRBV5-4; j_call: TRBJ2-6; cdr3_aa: CASSLAGQGGSGANVLTF
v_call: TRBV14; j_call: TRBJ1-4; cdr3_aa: CASSPRITGAGEKLFF
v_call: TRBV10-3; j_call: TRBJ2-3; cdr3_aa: CAISPGTDTQYF
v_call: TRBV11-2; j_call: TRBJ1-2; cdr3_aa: CASSLRGLRGYTF
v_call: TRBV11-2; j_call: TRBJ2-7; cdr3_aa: CASSPLYEQYF
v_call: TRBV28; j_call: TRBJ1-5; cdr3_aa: CASSLGGAIRNQPQHF
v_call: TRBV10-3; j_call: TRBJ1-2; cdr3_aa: CAISETGVFYGYTF